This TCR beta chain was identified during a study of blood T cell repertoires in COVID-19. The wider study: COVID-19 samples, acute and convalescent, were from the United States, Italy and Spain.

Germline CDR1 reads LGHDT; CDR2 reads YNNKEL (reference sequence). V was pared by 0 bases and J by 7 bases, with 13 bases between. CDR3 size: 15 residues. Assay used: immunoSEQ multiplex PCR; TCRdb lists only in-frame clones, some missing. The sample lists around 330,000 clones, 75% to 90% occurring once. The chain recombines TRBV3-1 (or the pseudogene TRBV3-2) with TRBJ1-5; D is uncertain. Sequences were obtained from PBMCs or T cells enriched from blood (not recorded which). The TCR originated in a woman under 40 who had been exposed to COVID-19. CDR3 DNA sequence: TGTGCCAGCAGCCAAGATGGGAGGGAGGGACAGCCCCAGCATTTT. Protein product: CASSQDGREGQPQHF.